This T cell receptor beta chain appears in the sequencing data of a study of STAT5B mutations in CD4+ large granular lymphocyte leukemia. Trimming removed 4 bases from V and 2 bases from J, with 10 bases in between. Germline V gives CDR1 SGHRS, CDR2 YFSETQ. CDR3 size: 13 residues. TCRdb's copy holds only in-frame clones and misses some; the assay was immunoSEQ multiplex PCR. This table holds about 31,000 clones, about two thirds found once. This clone has more than one count but fewer than ten. Its antigen is undetermined. Study findings and constraints: The CD4+ versus CD8+ T-LGLL clonality difference may reflect limited sample size.

This receptor was taken from a human donor in good health. The sample consisted of CD4+ T cells from blood buffy coats. The chain combines TRBV5-1 with TRBJ2-7; no definite D call. CDR3 in DNA: TGCGCCAGCAGCCTGTTCGGACCCTACGAGCAGTACGTC. Translation gives CASSLFGPYEQYV.